A single sample gave rise to the 5 T cell receptor beta chains below, sequenced in a study of T-cell reconstitution after alpha-beta-depleted transplantation in children. The TCRbeta library was prepared with unique molecular identifiers. One entry per CDR3 protein results from TCRdb running MiXCR on the PCR reads. The sample includes hundreds of thousands of distinct CDR3 sequences, 9.9% of them seen just once. Here the sequenced sample was PBMCs from the stem cell graft donor, taken from the stem cell graft. These receptors were collected from a human donor who donated a stem cell graft to a child with SCID.

This clonotype appeared a few times. The rearrangement joins TRBV12-3 or TRBV12-4 to TRBJ2-7; D gene ambiguous. This CDR3 contains 16 residues. Trimming shortened V by 5 bases and J by 2 bases, and 19 bases separated the two germline ends. The CDR3 sequence is CASSHPLSGLAYEQYF. The CDR3 bases are TGTGCCAGCAGTCACCCGTTATCCGGGCTGGCCTACGAGCAGTACTTC.

V and J are TRBV15 and TRBJ2-2, with a weak D call TRBD2 (6 bases). The germline CDR1 and CDR2 sequences are LNHNV and YYDKDF (reference sequence). The V gene lost 0 bases and the J gene lost 3 bases, with 14 bases spanning the gap. This CDR3 is 17 amino acids long. CDR3 sequence (DNA): TGTGCCACCAGCAGAGATCGGGATTGGGGGGACACCGGGGAGCTGTTTTTT. Translated: CATSRDRDWGDTGELFF.

Ten or more counts support this clonotype. This chain links TRBV5-1 with TRBJ1-4, with unresolved D. V gave up 4 bases and J gave up 6 bases, with 13 bases separating them. Germline-derived CDR1 and CDR2 are SGHRS and YFSETQ. This CDR3 is built from 14 residues. CDR3 bases: TGCGCCAGCAGCCCTGAAGATCCAGATGAAAAACTGTTTTTT. Protein product: CASSPEDPDEKLFF.

The chain employs TRBV29-1 and TRBJ1-1; D is possibly TRBD1 (5 bases). Germline V gene sequence: CDR1 SQVTM, CDR2 ANQGSEA. The germline V and J ends were trimmed by 7 bases and 5 bases, with 14 bases remaining between them. CDR3 length: 12 residues. For the CDR3, the DNA is TGCAGCGCCGGTGGGGCGGGGACTGAAGCTTTCTTT. It codes for CSAGGAGTEAFF.

The genes are TRBV12-3 or TRBV12-4 and TRBJ2-3; D gene uncertain. V was shortened by 3 bases and J by 4 bases, with 11 bases between the two germline ends. The CDR3 consists of 14 residues. The CDR3 DNA follows: TGTGCCAGCAGTTTTTCAGTCCGGTCAGATACGCAGTATTTT. Protein sequence: CASSFSVRSDTQYF.